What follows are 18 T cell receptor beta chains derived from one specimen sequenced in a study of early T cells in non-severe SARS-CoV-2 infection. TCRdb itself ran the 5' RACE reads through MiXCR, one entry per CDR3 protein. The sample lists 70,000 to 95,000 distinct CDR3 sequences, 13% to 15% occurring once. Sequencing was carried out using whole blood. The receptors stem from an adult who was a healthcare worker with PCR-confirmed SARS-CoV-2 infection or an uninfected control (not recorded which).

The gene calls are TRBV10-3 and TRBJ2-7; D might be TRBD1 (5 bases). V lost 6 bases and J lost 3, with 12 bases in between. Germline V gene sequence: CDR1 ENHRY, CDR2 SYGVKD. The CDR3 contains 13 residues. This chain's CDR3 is CAIRKGADYEQYF. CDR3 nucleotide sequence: TGTGCCATCAGAAAAGGGGCGGACTACGAGCAGTACTTC.

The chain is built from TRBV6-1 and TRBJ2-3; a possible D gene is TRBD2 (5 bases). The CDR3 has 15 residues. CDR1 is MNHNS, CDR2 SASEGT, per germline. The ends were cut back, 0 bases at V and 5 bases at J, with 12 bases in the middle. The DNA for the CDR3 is TGTGCCAGCAGTGAAGCGGGTGACTACGGAGATACGCAGTATTTT. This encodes CASSEAGDYGDTQYF.

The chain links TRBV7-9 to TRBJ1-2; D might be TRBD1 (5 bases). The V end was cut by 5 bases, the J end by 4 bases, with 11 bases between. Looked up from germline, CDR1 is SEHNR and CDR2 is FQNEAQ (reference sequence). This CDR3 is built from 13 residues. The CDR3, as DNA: TGTGCCAGCAGCCGGGGACTTACCTATGGCTACACCTTC. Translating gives CASSRGLTYGYTF.

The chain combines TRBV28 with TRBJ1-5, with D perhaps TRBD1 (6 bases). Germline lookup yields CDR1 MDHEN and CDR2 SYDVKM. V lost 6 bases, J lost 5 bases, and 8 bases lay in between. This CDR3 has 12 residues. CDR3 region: CASRQGYQPQHF. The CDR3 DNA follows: TGTGCCAGCAGACAGGGCTATCAGCCCCAGCATTTT.

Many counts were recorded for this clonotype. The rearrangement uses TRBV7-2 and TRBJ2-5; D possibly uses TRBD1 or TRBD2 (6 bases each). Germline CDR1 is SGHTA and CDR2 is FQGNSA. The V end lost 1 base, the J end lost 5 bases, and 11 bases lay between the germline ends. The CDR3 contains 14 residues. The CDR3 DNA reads TGTGCCAGCAGCTTAGGGGGGGCCGGTGAGACCCAGTACTTC. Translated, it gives CASSLGGAGETQYF. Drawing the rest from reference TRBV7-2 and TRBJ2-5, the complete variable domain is GAGVSQSPSNKVTEKGKDVELRCDPISGHTALYWYRQSLGQGLEFLIYFQGNSAPDKSGLPSDRFSAERTGGSVSTLTIQRTQQEDSAVYLCASSLGGAGETQYFGPGTRLLVL.

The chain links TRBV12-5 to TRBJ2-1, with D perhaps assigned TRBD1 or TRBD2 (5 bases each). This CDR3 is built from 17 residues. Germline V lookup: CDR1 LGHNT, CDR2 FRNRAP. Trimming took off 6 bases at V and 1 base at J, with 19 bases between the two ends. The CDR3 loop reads CASGLPTGTTSYNEQFF. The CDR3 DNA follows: TGTGCTAGTGGGCTTCCCACCGGGACCACATCCTACAATGAGCAGTTCTTC.

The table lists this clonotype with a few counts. The CDR3 DNA reads TGTGCCAGCAGTTTTGGGGGATGGTCCACTAATGAAAAACTGTTTTTT. As protein: CASSFGGWSTNEKLFF. The chain uses TRBV28 and TRBJ1-4; D may be TRBD1 (5 bases). The CDR3 spans 16 residues. Germline V gives CDR1 MDHEN, CDR2 SYDVKM. V gave up 3 bases and J gave up 2 bases, with 13 bases separating them.

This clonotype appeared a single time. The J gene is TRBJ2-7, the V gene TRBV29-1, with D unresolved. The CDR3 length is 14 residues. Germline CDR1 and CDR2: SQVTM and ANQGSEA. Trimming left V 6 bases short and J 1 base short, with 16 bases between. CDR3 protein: CSVRKGGGSYEQYF. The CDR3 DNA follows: TGCAGCGTCCGGAAGGGCGGTGGGTCCTACGAGCAGTACTTC.

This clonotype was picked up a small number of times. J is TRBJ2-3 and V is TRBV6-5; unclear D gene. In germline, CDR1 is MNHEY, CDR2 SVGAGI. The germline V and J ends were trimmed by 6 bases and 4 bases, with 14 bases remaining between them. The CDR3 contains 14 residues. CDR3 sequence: CASSPLESSDTQYF. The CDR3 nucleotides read TGTGCCAGCAGCCCCCTCGAGTCTTCAGATACGCAGTATTTT.

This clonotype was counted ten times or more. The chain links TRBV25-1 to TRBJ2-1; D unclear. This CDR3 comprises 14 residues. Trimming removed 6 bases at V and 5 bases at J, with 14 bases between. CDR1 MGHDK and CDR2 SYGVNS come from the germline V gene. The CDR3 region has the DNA TGTGCCAGCAGCCAGGCCTCTTGGGACAATGAGCAGTTCTTC. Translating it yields CASSQASWDNEQFF.

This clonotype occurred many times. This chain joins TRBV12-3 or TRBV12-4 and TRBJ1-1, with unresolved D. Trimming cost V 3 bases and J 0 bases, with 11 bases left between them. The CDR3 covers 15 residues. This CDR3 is CASSFNQYMNTEAFF. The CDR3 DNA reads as TGTGCCAGCAGTTTTAATCAGTACATGAACACTGAAGCTTTCTTT.

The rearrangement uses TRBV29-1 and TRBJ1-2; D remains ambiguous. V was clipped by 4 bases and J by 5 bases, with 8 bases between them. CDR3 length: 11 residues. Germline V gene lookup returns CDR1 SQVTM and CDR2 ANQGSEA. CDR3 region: CSVGVGYGYTF. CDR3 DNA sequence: TGCAGCGTTGGTGTAGGGTATGGCTACACCTTC.

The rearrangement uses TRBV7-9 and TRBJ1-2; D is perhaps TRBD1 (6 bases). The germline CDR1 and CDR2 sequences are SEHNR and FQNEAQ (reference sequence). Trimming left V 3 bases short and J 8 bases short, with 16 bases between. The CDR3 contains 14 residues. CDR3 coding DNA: TGTGCCAGCAGCTTTTTAACAGGGACGGGAGGCTACACCTTC. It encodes CASSFLTGTGGYTF.

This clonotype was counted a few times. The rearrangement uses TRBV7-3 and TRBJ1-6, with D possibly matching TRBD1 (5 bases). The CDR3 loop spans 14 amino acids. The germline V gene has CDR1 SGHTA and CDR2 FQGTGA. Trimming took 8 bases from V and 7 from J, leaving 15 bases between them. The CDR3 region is CASGKEGRNSPLHF. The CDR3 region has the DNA TGTGCCAGCGGGAAAGAGGGACGGAATTCACCCCTCCACTTT. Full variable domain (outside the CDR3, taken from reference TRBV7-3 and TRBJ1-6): GAGVSQTPSNKVTEKGKYVELRCDPISGHTALYWYRQSLGQGPEFLIYFQGTGAADDSGLPNDRFFAVRPEGSVSTLKIQRTERGDSAVYLCASGKEGRNSPLHFGNGTRLTVT.

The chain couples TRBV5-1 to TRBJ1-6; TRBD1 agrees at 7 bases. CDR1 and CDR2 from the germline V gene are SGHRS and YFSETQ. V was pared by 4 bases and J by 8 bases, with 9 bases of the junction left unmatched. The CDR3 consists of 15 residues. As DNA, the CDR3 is TGCGCCAGCAGCCCGGAGGACAGGTGGCATTCACCCCTCCACTTT. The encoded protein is CASSPEDRWHSPLHF.

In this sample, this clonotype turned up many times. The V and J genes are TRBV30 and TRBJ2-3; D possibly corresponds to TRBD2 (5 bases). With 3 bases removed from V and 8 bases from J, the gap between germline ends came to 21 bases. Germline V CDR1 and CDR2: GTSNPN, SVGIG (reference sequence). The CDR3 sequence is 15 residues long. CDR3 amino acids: CAWSGVIARLGTQYF. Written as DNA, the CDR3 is TGTGCCTGGAGCGGGGTGATCGCCCGTTTGGGTACGCAGTATTTT.

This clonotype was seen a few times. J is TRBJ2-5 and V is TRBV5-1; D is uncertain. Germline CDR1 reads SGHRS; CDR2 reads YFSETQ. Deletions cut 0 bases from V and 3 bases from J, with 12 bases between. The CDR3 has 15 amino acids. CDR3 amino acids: CASSLGHRREETQYF. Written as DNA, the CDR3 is TGCGCCAGCAGCTTGGGACACCGTCGGGAAGAGACCCAGTACTTC.

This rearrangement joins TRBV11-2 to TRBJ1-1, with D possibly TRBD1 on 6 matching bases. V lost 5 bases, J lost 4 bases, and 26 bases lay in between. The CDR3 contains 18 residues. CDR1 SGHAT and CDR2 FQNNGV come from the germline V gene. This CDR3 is CASSPKVQGRVGITEAFF. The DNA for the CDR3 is TGTGCCAGCAGCCCGAAAGTCCAGGGGCGCGTAGGGATCACTGAAGCTTTCTTT.